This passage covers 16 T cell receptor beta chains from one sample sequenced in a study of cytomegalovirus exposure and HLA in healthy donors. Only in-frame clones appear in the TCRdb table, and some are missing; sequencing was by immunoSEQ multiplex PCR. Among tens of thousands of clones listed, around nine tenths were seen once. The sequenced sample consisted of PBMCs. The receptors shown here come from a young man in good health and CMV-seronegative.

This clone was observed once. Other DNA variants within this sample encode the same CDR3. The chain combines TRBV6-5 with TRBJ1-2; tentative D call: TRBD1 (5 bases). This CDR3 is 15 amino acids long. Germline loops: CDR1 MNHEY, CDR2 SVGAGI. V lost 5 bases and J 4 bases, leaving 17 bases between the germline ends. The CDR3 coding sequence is TGTGCCAGCAGTAAAACCAAGGACACTGCCTATGGCTACACCTTC. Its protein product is CASSKTKDTAYGYTF.

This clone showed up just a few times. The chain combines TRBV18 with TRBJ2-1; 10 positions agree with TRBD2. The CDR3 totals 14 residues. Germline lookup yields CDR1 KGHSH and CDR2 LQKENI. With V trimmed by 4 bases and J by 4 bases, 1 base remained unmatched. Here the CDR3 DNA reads TGTGCCAGCTCACGGACTAGCGGTTACAATGAGCAGTTCTTC. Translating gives CASSRTSGYNEQFF.

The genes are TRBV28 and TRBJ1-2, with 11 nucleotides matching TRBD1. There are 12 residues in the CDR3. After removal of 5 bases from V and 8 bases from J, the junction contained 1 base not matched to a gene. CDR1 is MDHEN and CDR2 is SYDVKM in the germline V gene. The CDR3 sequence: CASSRDRGGYTF. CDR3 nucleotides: TGTGCCAGCAGTAGGGACAGGGGGGGCTACACCTTC.

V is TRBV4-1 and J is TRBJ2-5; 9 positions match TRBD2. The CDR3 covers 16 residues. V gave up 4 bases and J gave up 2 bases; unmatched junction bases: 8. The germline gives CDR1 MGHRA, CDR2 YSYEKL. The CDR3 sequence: CASSPMTSGRQETQYF. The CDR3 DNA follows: TGCGCCAGCAGCCCCATGACTAGCGGAAGACAAGAGACCCAGTACTTC.

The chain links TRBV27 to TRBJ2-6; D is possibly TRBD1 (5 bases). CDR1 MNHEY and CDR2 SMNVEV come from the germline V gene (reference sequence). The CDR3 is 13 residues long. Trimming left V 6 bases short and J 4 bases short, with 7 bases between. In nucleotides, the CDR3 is TGTGCCAGCAGGGGGCTGGGGGCCAACGTCCTGACTTTC. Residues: CASRGLGANVLTF.

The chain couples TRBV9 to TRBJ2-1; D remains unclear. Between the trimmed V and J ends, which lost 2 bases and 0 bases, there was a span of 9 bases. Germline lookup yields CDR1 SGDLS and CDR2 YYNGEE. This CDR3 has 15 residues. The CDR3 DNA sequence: TGTGCCAGCAGCGTCAACGGTGACTCCTACAATGAGCAGTTCTTC. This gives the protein CASSVNGDSYNEQFF.

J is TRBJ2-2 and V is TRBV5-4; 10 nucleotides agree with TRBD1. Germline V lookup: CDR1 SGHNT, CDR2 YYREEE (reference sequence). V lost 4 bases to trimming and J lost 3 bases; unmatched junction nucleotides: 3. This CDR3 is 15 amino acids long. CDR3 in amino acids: CASSQTGGYTGELFF. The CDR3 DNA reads TGTGCCAGCAGCCAGACAGGGGGCTACACCGGGGAGCTGTTTTTT. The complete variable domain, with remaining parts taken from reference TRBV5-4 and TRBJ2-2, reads ETGVTQSPTHLIKTRGQQVTLRCSSQSGHNTVSWYQQALGQGPQFIFQYYREEENGRGNFPPRFSGLQFPNYSSELNVNALELDDSALYLCASSQTGGYTGELFFGEGSRLTVL.

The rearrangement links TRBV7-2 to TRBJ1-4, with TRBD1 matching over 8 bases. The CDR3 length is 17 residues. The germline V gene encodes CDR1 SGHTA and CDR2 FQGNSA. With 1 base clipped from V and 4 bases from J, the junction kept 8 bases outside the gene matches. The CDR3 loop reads CASSLVGDRGNNEKLFF. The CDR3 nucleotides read TGTGCCAGCAGCTTAGTCGGAGACAGGGGTAATAATGAAAAACTGTTTTTT.

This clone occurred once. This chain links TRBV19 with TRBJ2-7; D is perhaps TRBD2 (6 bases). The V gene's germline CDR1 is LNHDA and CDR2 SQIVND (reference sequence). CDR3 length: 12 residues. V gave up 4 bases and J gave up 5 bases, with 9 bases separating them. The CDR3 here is CASSKEGNEQYF. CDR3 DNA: TGTGCCAGTAGTAAGGAGGGGAACGAGCAGTACTTC.

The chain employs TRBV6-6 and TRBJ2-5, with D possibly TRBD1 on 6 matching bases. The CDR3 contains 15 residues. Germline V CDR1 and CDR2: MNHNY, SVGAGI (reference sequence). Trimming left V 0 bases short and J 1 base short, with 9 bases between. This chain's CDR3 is CASSYSTGPQETQYF. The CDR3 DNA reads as TGTGCCAGCAGTTACTCAACAGGGCCCCAAGAGACCCAGTACTTC.

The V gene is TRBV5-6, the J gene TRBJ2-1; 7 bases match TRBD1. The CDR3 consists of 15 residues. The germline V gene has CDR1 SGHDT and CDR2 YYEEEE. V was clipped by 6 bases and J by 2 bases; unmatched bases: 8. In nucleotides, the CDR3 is TGTGCCAGCACCGAGACAGGGTCCGCCTACAATGAGCAGTTCTTC. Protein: CASTETGSAYNEQFF. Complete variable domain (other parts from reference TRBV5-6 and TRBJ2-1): DAGVTQSPTHLIKTRGQQVTLRCSPKSGHDTVSWYQQALGQGPQFIFQYYEEEERQRGNFPDRFSGHQFPNYSSELNVNALLLGDSALYLCASTETGSAYNEQFFGPGTRLTVL.

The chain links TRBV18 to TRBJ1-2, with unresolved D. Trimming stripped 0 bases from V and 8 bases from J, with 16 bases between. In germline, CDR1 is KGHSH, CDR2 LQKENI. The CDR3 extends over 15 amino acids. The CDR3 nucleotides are TGTGCCAGCTCACCACCGAACGGACCCAAGCGGGGCTACACCTTC. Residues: CASSPPNGPKRGYTF.

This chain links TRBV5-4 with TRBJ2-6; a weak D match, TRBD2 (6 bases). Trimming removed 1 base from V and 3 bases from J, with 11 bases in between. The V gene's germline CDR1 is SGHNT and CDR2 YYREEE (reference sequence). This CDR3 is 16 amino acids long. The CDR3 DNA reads TGTGCCAGCAGCTTGATCGGGGGAGGTGGGGCCAACGTCCTGACTTTC. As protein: CASSLIGGGGANVLTF.

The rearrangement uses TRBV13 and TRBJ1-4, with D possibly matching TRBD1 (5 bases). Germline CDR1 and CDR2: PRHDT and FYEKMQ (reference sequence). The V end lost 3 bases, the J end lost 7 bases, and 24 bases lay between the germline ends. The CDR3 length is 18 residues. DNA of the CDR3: TGTGCCAGCAGCTTTGGGTCCCTAGACAGAACGAACAGTGAAAAACTGTTTTTT. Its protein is CASSFGSLDRTNSEKLFF. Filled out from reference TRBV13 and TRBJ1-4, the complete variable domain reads AAGVIQSPRHLIKEKRETATLKCYPIPRHDTVYWYQQGPGQDPQFLISFYEKMQSDKGSIPDRFSAQQFSDYHSELNMSSLELGDSALYFCASSFGSLDRTNSEKLFFGSGTQLSVL.

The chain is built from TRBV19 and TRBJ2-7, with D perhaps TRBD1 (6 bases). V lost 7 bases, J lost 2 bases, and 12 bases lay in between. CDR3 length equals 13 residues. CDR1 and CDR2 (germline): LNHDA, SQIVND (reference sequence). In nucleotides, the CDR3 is TGTGCCAGTAAGGGAGAGGGGGCCTACGAGCAGTACTTC. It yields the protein CASKGEGAYEQYF.

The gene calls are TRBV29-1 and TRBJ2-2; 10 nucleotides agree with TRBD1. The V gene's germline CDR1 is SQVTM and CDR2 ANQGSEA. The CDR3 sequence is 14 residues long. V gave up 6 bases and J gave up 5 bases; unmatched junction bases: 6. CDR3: CSVPGQGWTGELFF. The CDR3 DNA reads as TGCAGCGTGCCGGGACAGGGGTGGACCGGGGAGCTGTTTTTT.